This section outlines one T cell receptor (beta chain) sequence together with its context. This sample stems from a study of blood T cell repertoires in COVID-19. At the level of the study: Specimens from acute and convalescent COVID-19 originated in the United States, Italy and Spain. T cells, B-cell-depleted T cells, or PBMCs provided the cDNA or gDNA that served as material.

Authors' data handling: Reference gene primer amplification in the assay estimated nucleated cell counts. Sequencing was performed with immunoSEQ multiplex PCR; in TCRdb, only in-frame clones are kept and a portion is missing. D and trimming come from the DNA, and the V and J calls and clone size come from that table. The sample has some 150,000 clones, 70% to 90% seen once. Sequencing input: peripheral blood. The clonotype comes from a man in his forties who had recovered from COVID-19.

The CDR3 reads CATLDRPETQYF. In DNA, the CDR3 is TGTGCCACCCTGGACAGACCAGAGACCCAGTACTTC. The chain employs TRBV6-6 and TRBJ2-5, with D tentatively TRBD1 (6 bases). V lost 10 bases, J lost 4 bases, and 13 bases lay in between. CDR1 is MNHNY, CDR2 SVGAGI, per germline (reference sequence). The CDR3 is made up of 12 amino acids.